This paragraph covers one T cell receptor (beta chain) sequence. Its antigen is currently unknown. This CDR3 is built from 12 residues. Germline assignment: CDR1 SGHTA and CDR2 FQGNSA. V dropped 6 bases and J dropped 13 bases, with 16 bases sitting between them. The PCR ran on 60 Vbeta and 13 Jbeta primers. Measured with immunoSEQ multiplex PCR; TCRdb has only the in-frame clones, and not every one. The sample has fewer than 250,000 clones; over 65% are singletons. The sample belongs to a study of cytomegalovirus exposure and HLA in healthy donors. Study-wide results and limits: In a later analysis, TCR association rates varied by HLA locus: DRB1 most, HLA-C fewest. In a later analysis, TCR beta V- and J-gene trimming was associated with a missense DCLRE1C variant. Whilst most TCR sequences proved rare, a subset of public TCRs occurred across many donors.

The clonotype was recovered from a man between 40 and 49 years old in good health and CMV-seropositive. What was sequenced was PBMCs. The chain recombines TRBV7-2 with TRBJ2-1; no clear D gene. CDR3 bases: TGTGCCAGCAGGGGTTTGGAGCGTCTACAGTTCTTC. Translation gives CASRGLERLQFF.